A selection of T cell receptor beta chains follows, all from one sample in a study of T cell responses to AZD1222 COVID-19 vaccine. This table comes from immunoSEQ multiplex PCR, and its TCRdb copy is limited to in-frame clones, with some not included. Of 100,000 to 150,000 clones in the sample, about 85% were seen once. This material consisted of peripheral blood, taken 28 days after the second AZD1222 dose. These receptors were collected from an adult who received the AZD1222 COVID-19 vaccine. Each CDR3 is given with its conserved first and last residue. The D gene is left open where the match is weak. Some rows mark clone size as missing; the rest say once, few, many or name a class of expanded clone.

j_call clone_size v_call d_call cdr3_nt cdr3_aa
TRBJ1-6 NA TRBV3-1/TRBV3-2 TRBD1 TGTGCCAGCAGCCCAGACAGGGAGGGTTCAGGATCACCCCTCCACTTT CASSPDREGSGSPLHF
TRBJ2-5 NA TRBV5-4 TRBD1 TGTGCCAGCAGCTTGTCCAGGGGGAATTCCGAGACCCAGTACTTC CASSLSRGNSETQYF
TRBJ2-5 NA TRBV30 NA TGTGCCTACAGGATCGGCGAGGCCCAGTACTTC CAYRIGEAQYF
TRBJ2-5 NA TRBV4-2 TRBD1 TGTGCCAGCAGCCAAGTCCGGGACAGCGGTCGGGGGACCCAGTACTTC CASSQVRDSGRGTQYF
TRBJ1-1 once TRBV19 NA TGTGCCAGTAGTATAGGGGCTAAGGGGGAGAAAGAAGCTTTCTTT CASSIGAKGEKEAFF
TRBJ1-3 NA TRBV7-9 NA TGTGCCAGCAGCTCTGGACAGCCCTCTGGAAACACCATATATTTT CASSSGQPSGNTIYF
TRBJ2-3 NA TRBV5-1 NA TGCGCCAGCAGCTTGGAGGCCCCCACAGATACGCAGTATTTT CASSLEAPTDTQYF
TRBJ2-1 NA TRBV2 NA TGTGCCAGCAGTATCCGAGAGAACAATGAGCAGTTCTTC CASSIRENNEQFF
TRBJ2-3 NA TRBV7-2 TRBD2 TGTGCCAGCAGCTTCGGGCGGGGGGGCACAGATACGCAGTATTTT CASSFGRGGTDTQYF
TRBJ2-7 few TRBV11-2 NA TGTGCCAGCAGCTTAGAATCCCTGACACCGACGACTTCCTACGAGCAGTACTTC CASSLESLTPTTSYEQYF